This TCR beta chain is drawn from a study of T cells in tuberculosis. Study-wide context: T cells were selected with CD1B tetramers loaded with glucose monomycolate.

Assay used: immunoSEQ multiplex PCR; TCRdb lists only in-frame clones, some missing. Of 80,000 to 90,000 clones listed, approximately 90% were seen once; the top ten hold approximately 2%. This clone was found once. Germline loops: CDR1 SGHRS, CDR2 YFSETQ. Deletions cut 4 bases from V and 5 bases from J, with 18 bases between. The CDR3 contains 15 residues. After thawing and overnight rest, PBMC were stained with GMM-loaded CD1B tetramer, viability dye and anti-CD3 for sorting. The CD1B tetramers carried C32 glucose monomycolate purified from Rhodococcus equi. This chain joins TRBV5-1 and TRBJ1-1, with a weak D call TRBD1 (5 bases). This TCR was sampled from an adult woman with latent tuberculosis. Source material: CD1b-GMM tetramer-negative cells sorted from PBMCs. Here the CDR3 reads CASSLPGQGGTEAFF. In DNA, the CDR3 is TGCGCCAGCAGCCTCCCGGGTCAGGGTGGTACTGAAGCTTTCTTT.